The rows below give T cell receptor beta chains drawn from one sample of a study of T cell repertoires in cytomegalovirus infection. For these receptors, no antigen is known. One entry per CDR3 protein results from TCRdb running MiXCR on the reads. The sample carries over 120,000 distinct CDR3 sequences, approximately 30% recorded once. Here the sequenced sample was CD8+ T cells from cultured PBMCs, taken from culture after CMV antigen stimulation. These receptors were taken from a human donor in good health (CMV status not recorded). Some clones in this sample may be carry-over from other donors' samples. CDR3s include the opening cysteine and the closing phenylalanine or tryptophan. The D gene is left open where the match is weak. Part of the rows lack a size; the others show once, few, many or a class for expanded clones.

TRBV5-6	TRBJ2-3	TRBD2	few	TGTGCCAGCAGTCGAACTAGCGGGGGGCAAGATACGCAGTATTTT	CASSRTSGGQDTQYF
TRBV10-3	TRBJ2-3	NA	NA	TGTGCCATCAGTGAGTCGATGGACGGCGCTAGCACAGATACGCAGTATTTT	CAISESMDGASTDTQYF
TRBV14	TRBJ2-1	TRBD1	NA	TGTGCCAGCAGCCCGACAGGGAATGAGCAGTTCTTC	CASSPTGNEQFF
TRBV12-3/TRBV12-4	TRBJ2-7	TRBD2	few	TGTGCCAGCAGTTTCGATCCCAGTGGCGGGGGATACGAGCAGTACTTC	CASSFDPSGGGYEQYF
TRBV6-5	TRBJ2-7	NA	few	TGTGCCAGCAGTTACGTTACGGACTCCTACGAGCAGTACTTC	CASSYVTDSYEQYF
TRBV7-6	TRBJ1-2	TRBD1	few	TGTGCCAGCAGCTTAGTCCACAGGGGAAATGGCTACACCTTC	CASSLVHRGNGYTF
TRBV4-1	TRBJ1-2	TRBD1	NA	TGCGCCAGCAGCCACGGGGACAGGTATTTCGGCGGCTACACCTTC	CASSHGDRYFGGYTF
TRBV14	TRBJ1-1	TRBD1	few	TGTGCCAGCAGCCAGGGGACAGGGGTCATGAACACTGAAGCTTTCTTT	CASSQGTGVMNTEAFF
TRBV20-1	TRBJ2-2	NA	NA	TGCAGTGCTAGTCTGGTCACGAACACCGGGGAGCTGTTTTTT	CSASLVTNTGELFF
TRBV15	TRBJ2-2	TRBD1	few	TGTGCCACTCACCCGGCAGGGGGCTTTACCGGGGAGCTGTTTTTT	CATHPAGGFTGELFF
TRBV7-2	TRBJ2-2	NA	NA	TGTGCCAGCAGTCATATCAGGACCCTCGGCGGGGAGCTGTTTTTT	CASSHIRTLGGELFF
TRBV7-6	TRBJ2-1	NA	many	TGTGCCAGCAGCCCCCTTGGGAGCTCCTACAATGAGCAGTTCTTC	CASSPLGSSYNEQFF
TRBV6-5	TRBJ2-5	NA	many	TGTGCCAGCAGTTACCCAATCGGGGAGACCCAGTACTTC	CASSYPIGETQYF
TRBV6-1	TRBJ2-2	TRBD2	NA	TGTGCCAGCAGTGAAACTAGCGGGGGTGGCGACGGGGAGCTGTTTTTT	CASSETSGGGDGELFF
TRBV5-1	TRBJ2-3	NA	NA	TGCGCCAGCAGCCTACGACAGGATAGCACAGATACGCAGTATTTT	CASSLRQDSTDTQYF
TRBV6-5	TRBJ1-1	NA	many	TGTGCCAGCAGTTACTCATGGGGGGCGGAAGCTTTCTTT	CASSYSWGAEAFF
TRBV6-1	TRBJ1-2	TRBD1	few	TGTGCCAGCAGTCAGGGGGCCTTTGACTATGGCTACACCTTC	CASSQGAFDYGYTF
TRBV2	TRBJ2-5	NA	NA	TGTGCCACCAAGGGCTATCAAGAGACCCAGTACTTC	CATKGYQETQYF
TRBV5-8	TRBJ2-1	NA	few	TGTGCCAGCAGTTCCAGGGGACGGGAGCAGTTCTTC	CASSSRGREQFF
TRBV7-2	TRBJ2-7	TRBD2	many	TGTGCCAGCAGCTCACGGGAGGGGAACGAGCAGTACTTC	CASSSREGNEQYF
TRBV28	TRBJ1-1	TRBD1	NA	TGTGCCAGCAGTTTTAGGCCAGGGGGTATGAACACTGAAGCTTTCTTT	CASSFRPGGMNTEAFF
TRBV7-6	TRBJ2-6	NA	many	TGTGCCAGCAGCCCAAGGGATGCCGGGGCCTCTGGGGCCAACGTCCTGACTTTC	CASSPRDAGASGANVLTF
TRBV6-5	TRBJ2-1	TRBD2	NA	TGTGCCAGCAGTTTTAGCGGGGGGGGAGATGAGCAGTTCTTC	CASSFSGGGDEQFF
TRBV6-1	TRBJ2-5	NA	NA	TGTGCCAGCAGCACCCCCGAGACCCAGTACTTC	CASSTPETQYF
TRBV5-4	TRBJ1-1	TRBD1	NA	TGTGCCAGCAGCTTGAGGGACAGGGGGCGTGCTGGCACTGAAGCTTTCTTT	CASSLRDRGRAGTEAFF
TRBV25-1	TRBJ2-2	NA	many	TGTGCCAGCAGTGCGACGACCGGAACCGGGGAGCTGTTTTTT	CASSATTGTGELFF
TRBV4-1	TRBJ2-1	TRBD2	NA	TGCGCCAGCAGCCAGACATCAGGCGGGGGGGCCGGGCATGAGCAGTTCTTC	CASSQTSGGGAGHEQFF
TRBV11-3	TRBJ2-2	NA	few	TGTGCCAGCAAGGCCTTGACAGGACTGGCCGGGGAGCTGTTTTTT	CASKALTGLAGELFF
TRBV29-1	TRBJ2-5	TRBD1	NA	TGCAGCGTCACCACCCGGGACAGGGGCCAAGAGACCCAGTACTTC	CSVTTRDRGQETQYF
TRBV15	TRBJ1-5	NA	medium-sized	TGTGCCACCAGCAGCCTTGATTCAGTGACCAAGCCCCAGCATTTT	CATSSLDSVTKPQHF
TRBV2	TRBJ2-6	NA	NA	TGTGCCAGCAGTGAAAGTGGGGCCAACGTCCTGACTTTC	CASSESGANVLTF
TRBV27	TRBJ2-1	TRBD2	NA	TGTGCCAGCCTTAAGAGCGGGAACTACAATGAGCAGTTCTTC	CASLKSGNYNEQFF
TRBV9	TRBJ1-1	NA	NA	TGTGCCAGCAGCGTAGTGAGTGATGTTGAAGCTTTCTTT	CASSVVSDVEAFF
TRBV27	TRBJ2-3	TRBD2	once	TGTGCCACCCGGGGGGGTTACACAGATACGCAGTATTTT	CATRGGYTDTQYF
TRBV4-1	TRBJ1-1	NA	many	TGCGCCAGCAGCCCAATGTCCCTAAATTCTGGTGAAGCTTTCTTT	CASSPMSLNSGEAFF
TRBV27	TRBJ2-2	NA	NA	TGTGCCAGCAGTTCTGGGGCGAACACCGGGGAGCTGTTTTTT	CASSSGANTGELFF
TRBV27	TRBJ1-2	NA	NA	TGTGCCAGCAGCCTGACGTCCCCCGGGACATTTCCCGGCTACACCTTC	CASSLTSPGTFPGYTF
TRBV7-3	TRBJ1-5	TRBD1	NA	TGTGCCAGCAGCTTAGGACAGGGGAAGGAACCCCAGCATTTT	CASSLGQGKEPQHF
TRBV14	TRBJ2-3	TRBD1	NA	TGTGTCAGCAGCCAAGAGGTCGACAGGGGGGCGCAGTATTTT	CVSSQEVDRGAQYF
TRBV28	TRBJ2-5	NA	few	TGTGCCAGCAGTTTAGTGAGTTTACAAGAGACCCAGTACTTC	CASSLVSLQETQYF
TRBV5-8	TRBJ2-1	NA	few	TGTGCCAGCAGCTTTTCCACTATTGAGCAGTTCTTC	CASSFSTIEQFF